Sequencing of this TCR beta chain was carried out in a study of T cell changes during pregnancy in multiple sclerosis. CDR1 is SEHNR and CDR2 is FQNEAQ in the germline V gene (reference sequence). The V and J ends lost 5 bases and 3 bases respectively, with 13 bases between them. The CDR3 consists of 15 residues. Profiled with immunoSEQ multiplex PCR; TCRdb holds only in-frame clones, not every one. The profile shows around 40,000 clones, about 92% of them singletons. The material sequenced was CD4+ T cells from peripheral blood mononuclear cells, taken in the third trimester of pregnancy. J is TRBJ1-4 and V is TRBV7-9; the D gene is possibly TRBD1 (6 bases). This TCR was sampled from a female donor with multiple sclerosis, enrolled in a pregnancy study. The CDR3 nucleotides read TGTGCCAGCAGCCCTGGACAGAGTCCTAATGAAAAACTGTTTTTT. This encodes CASSPGQSPNEKLFF.